Presented here are 13 T cell receptor beta chains from one specimen sequenced in a study of brain T cells in children with intractable seizures (dated by TCRdb to the early 2020s). What this sample's time point label stands for: resected brain tissue, or blood drawn just prior to surgery. The method behind the library was the immunoSEQ multiplex PCR assay. TCRdb took this table from immuneACCESS and kept in-frame rearrangements with V and J called. Such tables lack part of the clones; where checked against another copy, unresolved V genes explain under half of the gap, and the rest is unexplained. The sample profile shows 65,000 to 85,000 clones; about 93% of them were found once. The top ten hold approximately 1.4% of the sample. Sequenced material: peripheral blood, taken at surgery. Receptors were obtained from a boy younger than two with tuberous sclerosis and intractable seizures.

The chain carries TRBV28 and TRBJ1-3; no reliable D call. This CDR3 contains 17 residues. The V gene lost 6 bases and the J gene lost 0 bases, with 18 bases spanning the gap. Looked up from germline, CDR1 is MDHEN and CDR2 is SYDVKM. The CDR3 bases are TGTGCCAGCAGCTCCTTAGGCAGGATGAGCTCTGGAAACACCATATATTTT. Protein: CASSSLGRMSSGNTIYF. Full variable domain (rest looked up from reference TRBV28 and TRBJ1-3): DVKVTQSSRYLVKRTGEKVFLECVQDMDHENMFWYRQDPGLGLRLIYFSYDVKMKEKGDIPEGYSVSREKKERFSLILESASTNQTSMYLCASSSLGRMSSGNTIYFGEGSWLTVV.

This clone was detected once. This chain links TRBV4-1 with TRBJ2-3; D perhaps matches TRBD1 (5 bases). Germline V CDR1 and CDR2: MGHRA, YSYEKL. This CDR3 spans 15 amino acids. Trimming stripped 5 bases from V and 2 bases from J, with 14 bases between. CDR3 sequence: CASSRGTIHTDTQYF. CDR3 coding DNA: TGCGCCAGCAGCAGGGGAACTATACACACAGATACGCAGTATTTT.

The chain carries TRBV5-1 and TRBJ1-1; no clear D. CDR1 and CDR2 (germline): SGHRS, YFSETQ. V was cut by 1 base and J by 5 bases, with 9 bases left in between. The CDR3 sequence is 13 residues long. This CDR3 reads CASSLTTGTEAFF. The CDR3 DNA follows: TGCGCCAGCAGCTTGACCACGGGAACTGAAGCTTTCTTT.

V gene TRBV3-1 (or the pseudogene TRBV3-2) combines with J gene TRBJ2-1; D is uncertain. Germline V gene data show CDR1 as LGHDT and CDR2 as YNNKEL (reference sequence). The CDR3 sequence is 12 residues long. The V gene lost 1 base and the J gene lost 9 bases, with 7 bases spanning the gap. In nucleotides, the CDR3 is TGTGCCAGCAGCCAAGGGATGGGTGAGCAGTTCTTC. Amino acid sequence: CASSQGMGEQFF.

The chain employs TRBV19 and TRBJ2-3; TRBD2 agrees at 9 bases. The CDR3 is 16 amino acids. Germline V gives CDR1 LNHDA, CDR2 SQIVND (reference sequence). The J segment lost 8 bases and the V segment lost 2 bases, leaving 11 bases of the junction unmatched. The DNA for the CDR3 is TGTGCCAGTAGTATAAAGGCGGGGGGGCTTACAAGTACGCAGTATTTT. This gives the protein CASSIKAGGLTSTQYF.

This chain uses TRBV25-1 with TRBJ1-2; D gene unclear. The CDR3 consists of 13 residues. Germline CDR1 reads MGHDK; CDR2 reads SYGVNS. Trimming removed 2 bases at V and 4 bases at J, with 8 bases between. The CDR3 region has the DNA TGTGCCAGCAGTGAAAGGGAGTTCTATGGCTACACCTTC. Translating gives CASSEREFYGYTF.

The chain has TRBV2 and TRBJ2-1, with no clear D. The ends were cut back, 6 bases at V and 6 bases at J, with 6 bases in the middle. The length of the CDR3 is 11 residues. Germline V gives CDR1 SNHLY, CDR2 FYNNEI. CDR3 region: CASSSLNEQFF. Written as DNA, the CDR3 is TGTGCCAGCAGCTCACTCAATGAGCAGTTCTTC. Complete variable domain (other parts from reference TRBV2 and TRBJ2-1): EPEVTQTPSHQVTQMGQEVILRCVPISNHLYFYWYRQILGQKVEFLVSFYNNEISEKSEIFDDQFSVERPDGSNFTLKIRSTKLEDSAMYFCASSSLNEQFFGPGTRLTVL.

Only one count was recorded for this clone. The chain has TRBV7-3 and TRBJ1-6, with 9 nucleotides matching TRBD1. Germline lookup yields CDR1 SGHTA and CDR2 FQGTGA. The CDR3 runs to 15 residues. With 5 bases clipped from V and 9 bases from J, the junction kept 8 bases outside the gene matches. The CDR3 DNA reads as TGTGCCAGCAGCCCAAAGGGACAGGGTGCTTCACCCCTCCACTTT. Its protein product is CASSPKGQGASPLHF.

The genes are TRBV19 and TRBJ2-1; 9 bases match TRBD1. CDR1 is LNHDA, CDR2 SQIVND, per germline (reference sequence). The junction had 7 bases not matched to a gene; V was cut back by 9 bases and J by 7 bases. This CDR3 has 13 residues. CDR3 amino acids: CASRDRDRNEQFF. For the CDR3, the DNA is TGTGCCAGCCGGGACAGGGATAGGAATGAGCAGTTCTTC.

The chain uses TRBV6-5 and TRBJ2-1; D perhaps matches TRBD2 (7 bases). This CDR3 contains 14 residues. The germline CDR1 and CDR2 sequences are MNHEY and SVGAGI. Trimming cost V 0 bases and J 7 bases, with 10 bases left between them. CDR3: CASSYSRGANEQFF. In DNA form, the CDR3 reads TGTGCCAGCAGTTACTCCCGGGGGGCGAATGAGCAGTTCTTC.

The chain employs TRBV6-1 and TRBJ1-2, with a weak D call TRBD1 (5 bases). In germline, CDR1 is MNHNS, CDR2 SASEGT. V gave up 1 base and J gave up 7 bases, with 22 bases separating them. CDR3 length equals 17 residues. DNA of the CDR3: TGTGCCAGCAGTGAAGAACCCAGGGTTGGGTTCCTGGTTGGCTACACCTTC. Its translation is CASSEEPRVGFLVGYTF.

The CDR3 sequence is CASSLKGTSGNTIYF. CDR3 sequence (DNA): TGTGCCAGCAGCTTGAAAGGAACCTCTGGAAACACCATATATTTT. The chain links TRBV5-6 to TRBJ1-3; D is unclear. Trimming stripped 1 base from V and 0 bases from J, with 8 bases between. The CDR3 contains 15 residues. Germline CDR1 is SGHDT and CDR2 is YYEEEE.

The V and J genes are TRBV19 and TRBJ1-2; D is uncertain. V was shortened by 1 base and J by 5 bases, with 8 bases between the two germline ends. The CDR3 contains 13 residues. CDR1 LNHDA and CDR2 SQIVND come from the germline V gene (reference sequence). The CDR3 DNA is TGTGCCAGTAGTATAGTGGCGGAATATGGCTACACCTTC. Translating gives CASSIVAEYGYTF.